This is a list of T cell receptor beta chains from one sample in a study of TIL therapy for anti-PD-1-resistant metastatic lung cancer. Clones were sequenced by immunoSEQ multiplex PCR, and TCRdb holds only the in-frame ones, with some missing. Altogether 7,000 to 9,000 clones are present, nearly 75% being singletons, with the ten largest covering around 7.1%. The sequenced sample was tumor tissue, obtained at baseline. These receptors originate from a person between 30 and 79 years old with non-small cell lung cancer. Both conserved end residues are part of each CDR3. D genes are given only for firm matches. Clone size, where shown, is once, few, many, or a class for clones that have expanded.

size	V	J	D	length	CDR3	DNA
NA	TRBV2	TRBJ2-6	NA	15	CASSITISGANVLTF	TGTGCCAGCAGTATTACGATCTCTGGGGCCAACGTCCTGACTTTC
NA	TRBV7-9	TRBJ2-6	TRBD1	18	CASTSLGQGSRGANVLTF	TGTGCCAGCACCTCTCTGGGACAGGGAAGTAGAGGGGCCAACGTCCTGACTTTC
NA	TRBV7-9	TRBJ2-5	NA	11	CASSAGGTQYF	TGTGCCAGCAGCGCCGGGGGTACCCAGTACTTC
once	TRBV11-2	TRBJ2-2	TRBD2	16	CASSHIAGGGGGELFF	TGTGCCAGCAGCCACATAGCGGGAGGGGGTGGCGGGGAGCTGTTTTTT
NA	TRBV5-1	TRBJ1-2	NA	16	CASSKEGASTNYGYTF	TGCGCCAGCAGCAAGGAAGGGGCATCAACTAACTATGGCTACACCTTC
NA	TRBV28	TRBJ1-6	NA	13	CASSLGEGSPLHF	TGTGCCAGCAGTTTAGGTGAGGGGTCACCCCTCCACTTT
NA	TRBV2	TRBJ1-4	TRBD1	16	CASRRNPGQGTEKLFF	TGTGCCAGCAGAAGGAATCCGGGACAGGGGACTGAAAAACTGTTTTTT
NA	TRBV5-1	TRBJ2-3	NA	14	CASSSGLAADTQYF	TGCGCCAGCAGCTCGGGACTTGCGGCAGATACGCAGTATTTT
NA	TRBV23-1	TRBJ1-2	NA	12	CARGGGANGYTF	TGCGCCAGGGGAGGGGGGGCGAATGGCTACACCTTC
NA	TRBV5-6	TRBJ1-5	NA	14	CASSLGLTNQPQHF	TGTGCCAGCAGCTTGGGGCTGACTAATCAGCCCCAGCATTTT
NA	TRBV9	TRBJ2-1	NA	16	CASSVGGEIEGNEQFF	TGTGCCAGCAGCGTAGGAGGGGAGATAGAAGGCAATGAGCAGTTCTTC
NA	TRBV6-5	TRBJ1-1	NA	13	CASSPSLNTEAFF	TGTGCCAGCAGTCCCTCGTTGAACACTGAAGCTTTCTTT
few	TRBV4-1	TRBJ2-1	TRBD2	16	CASSQGTSGRYNEQFF	TGCGCCAGCAGCCAAGGGACTAGCGGGAGGTACAATGAGCAGTTCTTC
NA	TRBV30	TRBJ2-2	TRBD1	14	CAWSETGLSGELFF	TGTGCCTGGAGTGAGACAGGGTTGAGCGGGGAGCTGTTTTTT
few	TRBV6-6	TRBJ1-1	NA	16	CASSYPEGRAGTEAFF	TGTGCCAGCAGTTACCCCGAAGGTAGGGCGGGAACTGAAGCTTTCTTT
once	TRBV9	TRBJ2-1	TRBD1	18	CASSVNPSRDRGNNEQFF	TGTGCCAGCAGCGTTAACCCCTCCCGGGACAGGGGCAACAATGAGCAGTTCTTC
NA	TRBV7-2	TRBJ2-7	NA	11	CASSLDYEQYF	TGTGCCAGCAGCTTAGACTACGAGCAGTACTTC
NA	TRBV7-2	TRBJ1-6	NA	19	CASSRPSGAPSSYNSPLHF	TGTGCCAGCAGCCGTCCCTCAGGGGCTCCGAGCTCCTATAATTCACCCCTCCACTTT
NA	TRBV5-6	TRBJ2-1	NA	12	CASSLLRDEQFF	TGTGCCAGCAGCTTGTTAAGGGATGAGCAGTTCTTC
NA	TRBV16	TRBJ1-1	NA	15	CASSQSGEMNTEAFF	TGTGCCAGCAGCCAATCGGGCGAGATGAACACTGAAGCTTTCTTT
NA	TRBV6-6	TRBJ2-1	TRBD2	16	CASSPLGGGPYNEQFF	TGTGCCAGCAGTCCCCTTGGCGGGGGGCCTTACAATGAGCAGTTCTTC
NA	TRBV18	TRBJ1-2	NA	15	CASSPGQSLSDGYTF	TGTGCCAGCTCACCTGGCCAGAGCCTTAGCGATGGCTACACCTTC
once	TRBV5-4	TRBJ2-5	TRBD2	17	CASSPLRVEREQGEQYF	TGTGCCAGCAGCCCCCTTAGGGTCGAGCGGGAGCAGGGTGAGCAGTACTTC